The clone carrying this TCR beta chain appeared a few times. This record comes from a study of response to subunit inactivated influenza vaccine. TCRdb passed the RT-PCR reads through MiXCR, listing each CDR3 protein once. The table includes approximately 520,000 distinct CDR3 sequences, approximately 15% detected once. This CDR3 comprises 15 residues. V dropped 0 bases and J dropped 7 bases, with 17 bases sitting between them. CDR1 is DFQATT, CDR2 SNEGSKA, per germline (reference sequence). This TCR derives from a man between 45 and 75 years old who received an inactivated influenza vaccine. The chain links TRBV20-1 to TRBJ2-3; D could derive from TRBD1 or TRBD2 (6 bases each). The material was CD4+ T cells sorted from PBMCs, obtained about 24 months after vaccination. The CDR3 DNA sequence: TGCAGTGCTAGAGATCGTAAACCTCGGGGGCATACGCAGTATTTT. Protein product: CSARDRKPRGHTQYF.